This entry lists 26 T cell receptor beta chains sequenced from one sample in a study of blood T cell repertoires in COVID-19. Data came from immunoSEQ multiplex PCR; TCRdb stores just in-frame clones and leaves some out. The sample has around 80,000 clones; about 90% are singletons. The sequenced material came from peripheral blood. The receptors originated from a woman older than 75 with acute or convalescent COVID-19.

The rearrangement joins TRBV19 to TRBJ2-7; 11 nucleotides align to TRBD2. Germline CDR1 reads LNHDA; CDR2 reads SQIVND (reference sequence). Germline trimming cut 4 bases from V and 2 bases from J; bases unmatched to any gene: 7. There are 16 residues in the CDR3. The CDR3 protein is CASSTSELAGAYEQYF. Here the CDR3 DNA reads TGTGCCAGTAGTACCTCGGAACTAGCGGGAGCCTACGAGCAGTACTTC.

V is TRBV19 and J is TRBJ2-1; 7 nucleotides agree with TRBD1. This CDR3 has 15 residues. The trim removed 4 bases at V and 8 bases at J, leaving 11 bases unmatched. Germline V lookup: CDR1 LNHDA, CDR2 SQIVND (reference sequence). The CDR3 loop reads CASSKQGSMADEQFF. The CDR3 DNA reads as TGTGCCAGTAGTAAACAGGGGTCAATGGCCGATGAGCAGTTCTTC.

This rearrangement joins TRBV11-3 to TRBJ2-1, with 11 bases identical to TRBD2. V gave up 5 bases and J gave up 4 bases; unmatched junction bases: 4. This CDR3 region has 15 residues. Germline loops: CDR1 SGHNT, CDR2 YENEEA. Written as DNA, the CDR3 is TGTGCCAGCAGCCTTAGCGGGAGGGGGTACAATGAGCAGTTCTTC. Translated, it gives CASSLSGRGYNEQFF.

This chain uses TRBV11-3 with TRBJ2-1; 11 bases are a match to TRBD2. This CDR3 spans 15 amino acids. CDR1 is SGHNT and CDR2 is YENEEA in the germline V gene. The V gene end was trimmed by 5 bases and the J gene end by 4 bases; junction bases not matched to a gene: 4. The CDR3 loop is CASSLGTSGYNEQFF. CDR3 nucleotides: TGTGCCAGCAGCCTGGGGACTAGCGGTTACAATGAGCAGTTCTTC.

The chain is built from TRBV12-3 or TRBV12-4 and TRBJ1-4, with TRBD1 identical over 8 bases. V shed 10 bases and J 4 bases; nucleotides not matched to a gene: 5. The CDR3 has 13 amino acids. CDR3 nucleotides: TGTGCCACCGCAGGGGGCATTAATGAAAAACTGTTTTTT. Encoded protein: CATAGGINEKLFF.

This rearrangement joins TRBV10-1 to TRBJ1-2, with TRBD1 as a possible D gene (6 bases). V lost 7 bases and J 0 bases, leaving 18 bases between the germline ends. The CDR3 runs to 16 residues. Germline values: CDR1 WNHNN, CDR2 SYGVQD (reference sequence). The CDR3 DNA reads TGCGCCAGCACGCGGGGGCATTGTCTGGCTAACTATGGCTACACCTTC. Amino acids: CASTRGHCLANYGYTF.

V and J are TRBV1 and TRBJ2-3; the DNA was not used to check the table's D call, TRBD2. TRBV1 is a pseudogene. There are 15 residues in the CDR3. The CDR3 spells CTSSLAGVGTDTQYF. The DNA of the CDR3 is TGCACCAGCAGCCTAGCGGGGGTCGGCACAGATACGCAGTATTTT.

The CDR3 bases are TGTGCCAGCCATCCCCGGGAGGGGGCTTCACCCCTCCACTTT. This codes for CASHPREGASPLHF. The chain has TRBV9 and TRBJ1-6, with 7 positions matching TRBD1. The CDR3 consists of 14 residues. Trimming removed 7 bases from V and 9 bases from J; junction bases left unmatched: 10. In germline, CDR1 is SGDLS, CDR2 YYNGEE.

This sequence joins TRBV30 and TRBJ2-7; 9 nucleotides align to TRBD1. Trimming removed 7 bases from V and 3 bases from J; junction bases left unmatched: 4. The germline CDR1 and CDR2 sequences are GTSNPN and SVGIG (reference sequence). The CDR3 runs to 12 residues. CDR3: CALGQGFYEQYF. DNA for the CDR3: TGTGCCTTGGGACAGGGTTTCTACGAGCAGTACTTC.

The chain carries TRBV5-1 and TRBJ2-2; TRBD2 aligns across 12 bases. The CDR3 spans 15 residues. The V gene end was trimmed by 5 bases and the J gene end by 4 bases; junction bases not matched to a gene: 3. CDR1 is SGHRS and CDR2 is YFSETQ in the germline V gene. The CDR3, as DNA: TGCGCCAGCAGTCCGGGACTAGCGGGCACCGGGGAGCTGTTTTTT. It specifies CASSPGLAGTGELFF.

This clone has just one count. The V gene is TRBV4-3, the J gene TRBJ2-7, with unresolved D. The germline CDR1 and CDR2 sequences are LGHNA and YSLEER. The CDR3 covers 14 residues. V lost 2 bases and J 3 bases, leaving 11 bases between the germline ends. CDR3 bases: TGCGCCAGCAGCCAATCCCTCCTTAACTACGAGCAGTACTTC. Translation: CASSQSLLNYEQYF.

This chain joins TRBV19 and TRBJ2-5; TRBD1 might be the D (6 bases). The CDR3 consists of 16 residues. Germline values: CDR1 LNHDA, CDR2 SQIVND (reference sequence). V lost 3 bases and J lost 3, with 17 bases in between. CDR3 bases: TGTGCCAGTAGTATTCGTCCCCAGACAGGCGAAGAGACCCAGTACTTC. Its protein is CASSIRPQTGEETQYF.

This clone occurred a few times. The chain uses TRBV5-8 and TRBJ1-2; 12 bases agree with TRBD1. This CDR3 is 14 amino acids long. The germline gives CDR1 SGHTS, CDR2 YDEGEE. V lost 4 bases and J lost 6; bases outside the gene matches: 4. The CDR3 here is CASSLGQGADGYTF. The DNA of the CDR3 is TGTGCCAGCAGCCTGGGACAGGGGGCGGATGGCTACACCTTC.

The chain employs TRBV2 and TRBJ2-5, with 8 bases that match TRBD2. V gave up 6 bases and J gave up 4 bases; unmatched junction bases: 10. Germline values: CDR1 SNHLY, CDR2 FYNNEI. The CDR3 is made up of 15 amino acids. CDR3 in DNA: TGTGCCAGCAGATCCGGGACTAGGTGGGGAGAGACCCAGTACTTC. Protein product: CASRSGTRWGETQYF.

The J gene is TRBJ1-1, the V gene TRBV7-8; D is perhaps TRBD1 (5 bases). The CDR3 covers 16 residues. Germline V CDR1 and CDR2: SGHVS, FQNEAQ. The V end was cut by 3 bases, the J end by 4 bases, with 18 bases between. CDR3 DNA sequence: TGTGCCAGCAGCTTGGCAGGGCCTCGGGGGGTCACTGAAGCTTTCTTT. It specifies CASSLAGPRGVTEAFF.

The chain has TRBV4-3 and TRBJ2-2; 10 nucleotides align to TRBD2. The CDR3 is 18 amino acids. Trimming cost V 0 bases and J 3 bases; bases outside gene matches: 7. Germline assignment: CDR1 LGHNA and CDR2 YSLEER. DNA of the CDR3: TGCGCCAGCAGCCAAGAGTGGCTAGCGGGGGCCCACACCGGGGAGCTGTTTTTT. Protein: CASSQEWLAGAHTGELFF.

V and J are TRBV25-1 and TRBJ2-1, with 10 bases aligning to TRBD2. V lost 1 base and J lost 0; bases outside the gene matches: 3. The length of the CDR3 is 17 residues. CDR1 MGHDK and CDR2 SYGVNS come from the germline V gene. CDR3 region: CASSEFTSGTSYNEQFF. The CDR3, as DNA: TGTGCCAGCAGTGAATTCACTAGCGGGACCTCCTACAATGAGCAGTTCTTC.

This clone was found once. The chain employs TRBV21-1 and TRBJ2-5; the table calls TRBD2, which could not be checked here. TRBV21-1 is a documented pseudogene. CDR3 length equals 16 residues. The DNA for the CDR3 is TGTGCCAGCGCCCCCCACGGACCGGGGGTCCAAGAGACCCAGTACTTC. This translates into CASAPHGPGVQETQYF.

The V gene is TRBV10-3, the J gene TRBJ2-7; D may be TRBD1 (5 bases). This CDR3 is 16 amino acids long. V dropped 0 bases and J dropped 1 base, with 13 bases sitting between them. Germline V CDR1 and CDR2: ENHRY, SYGVKD. DNA for the CDR3: TGTGCCATCAGTGAGTCTGGCCAGGGTGGATCCTACGAGCAGTACTTC. Residues: CAISESGQGGSYEQYF.

The rearrangement joins TRBV27 to TRBJ2-7; unclear D gene. The CDR3 has 14 amino acids. In germline, CDR1 is MNHEY, CDR2 SMNVEV (reference sequence). The germline V and J ends were trimmed by 5 bases and 3 bases, with 14 bases remaining between them. Here the CDR3 DNA reads TGTGCCAGCAGTCCCCGTTGGCAGATCTACGAGCAGTACTTC. Its protein product is CASSPRWQIYEQYF.

This CDR3 reads CASSFRDTSYNEQFF. DNA of the CDR3: TGTGCCAGCAGTTTCCGGGACACCTCCTACAATGAGCAGTTCTTC. The V and J genes are TRBV27 and TRBJ2-1, with D perhaps TRBD1 (6 bases). The germline V gene encodes CDR1 MNHEY and CDR2 SMNVEV (reference sequence). The V and J ends lost 3 bases and 0 bases respectively, with 9 bases between them. The CDR3 consists of 15 residues.

The CDR3 here is CASTPSGGAGELFF. Here the CDR3 DNA reads TGTGCCAGCACCCCCAGCGGGGGTGCCGGGGAGCTGTTTTTT. The V call is TRBV6-6, the J call TRBJ2-2; 8 positions match TRBD2. CDR3 length: 14 amino acids. V shed 7 bases, J shed 6 bases, and the junction held 7 bases outside the gene matches. CDR1 MNHNY and CDR2 SVGAGI come from the germline V gene (reference sequence).

CDR3 residues: CASTLGQGSTEAFF. In nucleotides, the CDR3 is TGTGCCAGCACCCTGGGACAGGGGAGCACTGAAGCTTTCTTT. The rearrangement uses TRBV5-6 and TRBJ1-1, with 10 positions matching TRBD1. Looked up from germline, CDR1 is SGHDT and CDR2 is YYEEEE. Losses at the gene ends were 6 bases for V and 4 bases for J; bases not matched to a gene: 6. This CDR3 has 14 amino acids.

This chain uses TRBV4-2 with TRBJ2-3; tentatively, D is TRBD1 (6 bases). The CDR3 totals 13 residues. Germline CDR1 is LGHNA and CDR2 is YNFKEQ. The V end was cut by 1 base, the J end by 7 bases, with 9 bases between. The CDR3 DNA is TGTGCCAGCAGCCAAGGGACAGCTAATACGCAGTATTTT. As protein: CASSQGTANTQYF.

This chain joins TRBV19 and TRBJ2-1; 7 nucleotides align to TRBD2. The CDR3 loop spans 15 amino acids. Germline V CDR1 and CDR2: LNHDA, SQIVND (reference sequence). Trimming at V came to 5 bases and at J to 2 bases, leaving 6 bases not matched to a gene. CDR3 region: CASSAPSGTYNEQFF. The CDR3 DNA follows: TGTGCCAGTAGTGCACCTAGCGGAACCTACAATGAGCAGTTCTTC.

The rearrangement links TRBV30 to TRBJ1-2, with TRBD1 identical over 8 bases. Per the germline V gene, CDR1 is GTSNPN and CDR2 is SVGIG (reference sequence). This CDR3 is 14 amino acids long. The junction had 10 bases not matched to a gene; V was cut back by 2 bases and J by 8 bases. Here the CDR3 DNA reads TGTGCCTGGAGTCCCTGGGACAGGCCCTACGGCTACACCTTC. Translation gives CAWSPWDRPYGYTF.